This paragraph covers one TCR beta chain sequence. This clonotype was recorded at least ten times. It has no known antigen specificity. There are no base qualities to consult, and no much larger clone falls within one base. CDR1 and CDR2 are drawn from the germline V gene: SGHTA, FQGNSA. A distance of 15 bases separates the germline ends of V and J, which lose 1 base and 2 bases respectively. The CDR3 runs 16 amino acids, cysteine and phenylalanine included. Only the CDR3 DNA stays, 48 bases, in frame from base 1. This entry is derived from a study of T cell repertoires in cytomegalovirus infection (dated by TCRdb to about 2019). Concerning the study at large: Because public TCR beta signatures pointed to carriage of CMV infection together with the matching HLA type, the HLA type of each donor mattered for the analysis. Broad study findings and their caveats: In the ex vivo response, HLA-C-restricted CMV-specific TCR beta clonotypes were dominant, and in two of eight donors the single most frequent clonotype came from this HLA-C-restricted group. Cumulative frequency of public TCR beta family members discriminated carriers of CMV infection plus the relevant HLA type in this cohort and an independent approximately 370-donor cohort.

Sequencing took place on an Illumina HiSeq 1500. TCRdb reprocessing: public reads trimmed at Q25 with fastp, clones called with MiXCR, in-frame beta chains kept. Every CDR3 protein is listed once, alongside the most common genes and DNA of its rows. For this sample there are around 350,000 distinct CDR3 sequences; about a sixth appear just once. The ten largest account for roughly 9% of the sample. The rearrangement joined TRBV7-2 to TRBJ2-7; the D gene is perhaps TRBD2, on 6 matching bases. Sequenced sample: PBMCs. The receptor was derived from a human donor in good health (CMV status not recorded). Some clones in this sample may be carry-over from other donors' samples. Here the CDR3 is given as CASSLVYGGGAYEQYF. At the DNA level, the sequence is TGTGCCAGCAGCTTAGTATACGGCGGAGGGGCCTACGAGCAGTACTTC.